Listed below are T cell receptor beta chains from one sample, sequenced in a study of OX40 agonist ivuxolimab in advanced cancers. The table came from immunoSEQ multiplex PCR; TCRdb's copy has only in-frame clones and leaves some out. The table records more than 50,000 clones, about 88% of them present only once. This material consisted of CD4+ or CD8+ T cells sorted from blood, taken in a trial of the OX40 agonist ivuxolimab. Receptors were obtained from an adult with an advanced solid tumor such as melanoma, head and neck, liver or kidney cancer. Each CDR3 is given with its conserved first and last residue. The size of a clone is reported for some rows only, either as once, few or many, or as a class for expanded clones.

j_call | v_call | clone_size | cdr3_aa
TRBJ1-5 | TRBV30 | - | CAWSVGSGRADQPQHF
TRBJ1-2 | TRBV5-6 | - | CASSLFDGFFSGYTF
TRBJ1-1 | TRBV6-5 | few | CASTPDNPEREAFF
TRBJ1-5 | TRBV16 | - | CASSRQVPKAPQHF
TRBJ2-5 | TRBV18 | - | CASSPAGTEETQYF
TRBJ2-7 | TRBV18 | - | CASSPEQGTMAYEQYF
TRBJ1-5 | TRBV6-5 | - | CASSRSEEQPQHF
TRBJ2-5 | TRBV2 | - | CASSSMGTQYF
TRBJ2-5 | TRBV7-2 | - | CASSPQVRTGVEQTQYF
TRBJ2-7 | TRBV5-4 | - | CASSQDSSGGGSYEQYF
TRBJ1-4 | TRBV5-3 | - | CARSLVGEKLFF
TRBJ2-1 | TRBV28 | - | CASSFRGTGGGGYEQFF
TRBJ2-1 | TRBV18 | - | CASSPSSGGGNEQFF
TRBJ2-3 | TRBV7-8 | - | CASSLDWASGSTDTQYF
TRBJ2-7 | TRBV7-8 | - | CASSFRRNSYEQYF
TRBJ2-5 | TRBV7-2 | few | CASSRSGRVLQETQYF
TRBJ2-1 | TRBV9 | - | CASSVAGTSGHEQFF
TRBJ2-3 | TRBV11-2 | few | CASSSPRGRGDTQYF
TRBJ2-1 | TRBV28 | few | CASLSPGEGTNNEQFF
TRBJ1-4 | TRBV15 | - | CATSRVVAATNEKLFF
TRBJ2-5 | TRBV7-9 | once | CASSLGGKQTQYF
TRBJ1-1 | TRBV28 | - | CASSPLRQGKTEAFF
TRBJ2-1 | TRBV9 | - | CASSVDGPGAAYNEQFF
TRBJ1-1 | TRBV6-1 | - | CASSAGGADTEAFF
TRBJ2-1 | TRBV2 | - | CATRDRAYNEQFF
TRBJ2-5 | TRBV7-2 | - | CASSQGGRGQETQYF
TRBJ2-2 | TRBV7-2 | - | CASSSTSGLSAGELFF
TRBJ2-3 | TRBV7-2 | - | CASSSPGLGTDTQYF
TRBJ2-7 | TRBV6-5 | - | CASSSANQGRYEQYF
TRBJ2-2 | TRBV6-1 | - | CASSGTTQIPGELFF
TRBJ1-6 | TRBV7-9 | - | CASSTGGGRNSPLHF
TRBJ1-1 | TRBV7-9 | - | CASSRARAEAFF
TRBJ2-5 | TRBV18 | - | CASSPGFQETQYF
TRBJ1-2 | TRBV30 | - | CAWSPDRGTGYTF
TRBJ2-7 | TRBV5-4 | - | CAIARGPTPSYEQYF
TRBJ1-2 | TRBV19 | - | CASYGVGGYGYTF
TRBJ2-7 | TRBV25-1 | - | CASSDAGTDTYEQYF